This is a list of T cell receptor beta chains from one sample in a study of OX40 agonist ivuxolimab in advanced cancers. The repertoire was sequenced with immunoSEQ multiplex PCR; TCRdb's copy has only in-frame clones and lacks some. The table records about 69,000 clones, roughly 92% of them present only once. The starting material was CD4+ or CD8+ T cells sorted from blood, obtained in a trial of the OX40 agonist ivuxolimab. These receptors came from an adult with an advanced solid tumor such as melanoma, head and neck, liver or kidney cancer. Each CDR3 is given with its conserved first and last residue. D genes are given only for firm matches. Clone sizes are given selectively: once, few, many, or a class where the clone is expanded.

V: TRBV6-6
J: TRBJ1-1
size: NA
D: NA
DNA: TGTGCCAGCAGACCCCCCGGAGGGGCGGGTGTCACTGAAGCTTTCTTT
CDR3: CASRPPGGAGVTEAFF

V: TRBV7-7
J: TRBJ2-2
size: NA
D: TRBD2
DNA: TGTGCCAGCAGCCAGGGACTAGCGGGAGTAGGTGGGGAGCTGTTTTTT
CDR3: CASSQGLAGVGGELFF

V: TRBV7-2
J: TRBJ2-1
size: NA
D: NA
DNA: TGTGCCAGCAGCTTATCCGGAGGATACAATGAGCAGTTCTTC
CDR3: CASSLSGGYNEQFF

V: TRBV7-9
J: TRBJ2-2
size: NA
D: NA
DNA: TGTGCCAGCAGCTTAGATCCCGGGGAGCTGTTTTTT
CDR3: CASSLDPGELFF

V: TRBV29-1
J: TRBJ2-7
size: NA
D: TRBD2
DNA: TGCAGCGCCGGGACTAGCGGTTACGAGCAGTACTTC
CDR3: CSAGTSGYEQYF

V: TRBV19
J: TRBJ1-4
size: NA
D: NA
DNA: TGTGCCAGTAGTACCTCGGGAGTCGGTGAAAAACTGTTTTTT
CDR3: CASSTSGVGEKLFF

V: TRBV7-8
J: TRBJ1-1
size: NA
D: NA
DNA: TGTGCCATCTATCTGGCATTGGGCCCCAACATGAACACTGAAGCTTTCTTT
CDR3: CAIYLALGPNMNTEAFF

V: TRBV5-6
J: TRBJ1-4
size: NA
D: NA
DNA: TGTGCCAGCAGCTTGGGGAGCAATGAAAAACTGTTTTTT
CDR3: CASSLGSNEKLFF

V: TRBV7-3
J: TRBJ2-3
size: once
D: TRBD2
DNA: TGTGCCAGCAGCTTAACAGCGGGAGATCAAGATACGCAGTATTTT
CDR3: CASSLTAGDQDTQYF

V: TRBV19
J: TRBJ1-5
size: NA
D: NA
DNA: TGTGCCAGTAGTATCCGAGGTAGCAATCAGCCCCAGCATTTT
CDR3: CASSIRGSNQPQHF

V: TRBV28
J: TRBJ1-1
size: NA
D: TRBD1
DNA: TGTGCCAGCATACCTGGGACAGGGGACACTGAAGCTTTCTTT
CDR3: CASIPGTGDTEAFF

V: TRBV5-1
J: TRBJ2-7
size: NA
D: TRBD2
DNA: TGCGCCAGCAGCATGGGGCCCCTAGCGGGAGAGTACGAGCAGTACTTC
CDR3: CASSMGPLAGEYEQYF

V: TRBV18
J: TRBJ2-3
size: NA
D: NA
DNA: TGTGCCAGCTCACCACCCACTCTGACAGATACGCAGTATTTT
CDR3: CASSPPTLTDTQYF

V: TRBV5-1
J: TRBJ2-3
size: NA
D: TRBD1
DNA: TGCGCCAGCAGCTGGGCAGGGACAGGGGGCACAGATACGCAGTATTTT
CDR3: CASSWAGTGGTDTQYF

V: TRBV7-3
J: TRBJ2-2
size: NA
D: NA
DNA: TGTGCCAGCAGCTTAGCCCCCCCAGGCGGGAAGGGGAACACCGGGGAGCTGTTTTTT
CDR3: CASSLAPPGGKGNTGELFF

V: TRBV6-5
J: TRBJ2-7
size: NA
D: NA
DNA: TGTGCCAGCAGCCTCAGTTTTAGGAGCTCCTACGAGCAGTACTTC
CDR3: CASSLSFRSSYEQYF

V: TRBV4-1
J: TRBJ2-2
size: NA
D: NA
DNA: TGCGCCAGCAGCCAAGTGGGGGGCACCGGGGAGCTGTTTTTT
CDR3: CASSQVGGTGELFF

V: TRBV2
J: TRBJ1-1
size: NA
D: NA
DNA: TGTGCCAGCAGTGAACAGGGAGGGAGCACTGAAGCTTTCTTT
CDR3: CASSEQGGSTEAFF

V: TRBV18
J: TRBJ1-2
size: NA
D: NA
DNA: TGTGCCAGCTCACCCCCCACGAGGGCTGATTATGGCTACACCTTC
CDR3: CASSPPTRADYGYTF

V: TRBV11-2
J: TRBJ1-3
size: NA
D: NA
DNA: TGTGCCAGCAGAACCATAAGGACACCTGGAAACACCATATATTTT
CDR3: CASRTIRTPGNTIYF

V: TRBV7-2
J: TRBJ2-7
size: NA
D: NA
DNA: TGTGCCAGCAGCTTAGGGGGGCGGAGCTCCTACGAGCAGTACTTC
CDR3: CASSLGGRSSYEQYF

V: TRBV11-2
J: TRBJ2-7
size: NA
D: TRBD2
DNA: TGTGCCAGCAGCAAGGAGGGACTAACCCCCCACGAGCAGTACTTC
CDR3: CASSKEGLTPHEQYF

V: TRBV7-8
J: TRBJ2-5
size: NA
D: TRBD1
DNA: TGTGCCAGCAGCTTAGGGGACAGGGAGAAAGAGACCCAGTACTTC
CDR3: CASSLGDREKETQYF

V: TRBV9
J: TRBJ2-7
size: NA
D: TRBD2
DNA: TGTGCCAGCAGCCAGGGACTAGCGGGAAAAATTTACGAGCAGTACTTC
CDR3: CASSQGLAGKIYEQYF

V: TRBV15
J: TRBJ1-2
size: NA
D: NA
DNA: TGTGCCACCAGCAGAGCGGAGGGTGGCTACACCTTC
CDR3: CATSRAEGGYTF

V: TRBV28
J: TRBJ2-3
size: NA
D: TRBD2
DNA: TGTGCCAGCAGTTATAGCGGGAGGACAGATACGCAGTATTTT
CDR3: CASSYSGRTDTQYF

V: TRBV7-8
J: TRBJ2-2
size: NA
D: NA
DNA: TGTGCCAGCAGCTCTGGAGGCACCGGGGAGCTGTTTTTT
CDR3: CASSSGGTGELFF

V: TRBV6-1
J: TRBJ1-2
size: NA
D: NA
DNA: TGTGCCAGCAGTGAAGCGGGGAATGGCTACACCTTC
CDR3: CASSEAGNGYTF

V: TRBV28
J: TRBJ2-7
size: NA
D: NA
DNA: TGTGCCACCTACCGCCTATCCTACGAGCAGTACTTC
CDR3: CATYRLSYEQYF

V: TRBV4-1
J: TRBJ1-3
size: NA
D: TRBD1
DNA: TGCGCCAGCAGCCAAGATCCGAGGACAGGGGGTAATGGAAACACCATATATTTT
CDR3: CASSQDPRTGGNGNTIYF

V: TRBV18
J: TRBJ1-2
size: NA
D: NA
DNA: TGTGCCAGCTCACCTCCCTCTTTAAACCATGGCTACACCTTC
CDR3: CASSPPSLNHGYTF

V: TRBV7-9
J: TRBJ1-1
size: NA
D: NA
DNA: TGTGCCACCCTGAGCCCAGGGTTCATGAACACTGAAGCTTTCTTT
CDR3: CATLSPGFMNTEAFF

V: TRBV6-6
J: TRBJ2-7
size: NA
D: TRBD1
DNA: TGTGCCAGCAGTTGGGGGACAGGGGGCGACGAGCAGTACTTC
CDR3: CASSWGTGGDEQYF

V: TRBV5-1
J: TRBJ1-2
size: once
D: NA
DNA: TGCGCCAGCAGCTTGAGCGGAGAGGGCTATGGCTACACCTTC
CDR3: CASSLSGEGYGYTF

V: TRBV6-5
J: TRBJ2-1
size: NA
D: TRBD2
DNA: TGTGCCAGCAGTTACGGGGGATTAGCGGGAGGCAATGAGCAGTTCTTC
CDR3: CASSYGGLAGGNEQFF

V: TRBV11-2
J: TRBJ1-2
size: NA
D: NA
DNA: TGTGCCAGCAGCTCTGGACAGAGAGCTAACTATGGCTACACCTTC
CDR3: CASSSGQRANYGYTF

V: TRBV11-2
J: TRBJ2-1
size: NA
D: TRBD2
DNA: TGTGCCAGCAGTCGGACTAGCGGGAGGACTCACAATGAGCAGTTCTTC
CDR3: CASSRTSGRTHNEQFF

V: TRBV6-5
J: TRBJ2-7
size: NA
D: TRBD2
DNA: TGTGCCAGCACCCAGACTAGCGGGAAGTTCGAGCAGTACTTC
CDR3: CASTQTSGKFEQYF

V: TRBV2
J: TRBJ2-1
size: NA
D: TRBD2
DNA: TGTGCCAGCAGTGGAAGCGGGATGTACAATGAGCAGTTCTTC
CDR3: CASSGSGMYNEQFF

V: TRBV29-1
J: TRBJ2-1
size: NA
D: TRBD1
DNA: TGCAGCGTTTCCAAATCAACAGGGGGTGCTGAGCAGTTCTTC
CDR3: CSVSKSTGGAEQFF

V: TRBV19
J: TRBJ2-7
size: once
D: NA
DNA: TGTGCCAGTAGTACCCTCGGGGGATCCTACGAGCAGTACTTC
CDR3: CASSTLGGSYEQYF

V: TRBV7-9
J: TRBJ2-1
size: NA
D: TRBD2
DNA: TGTGCCAGCCCTCCGAAGGTCCGGGGGTTACTAGCGGGCAATGAGCAGTTCTTC
CDR3: CASPPKVRGLLAGNEQFF

V: TRBV4-2
J: TRBJ2-1
size: NA
D: TRBD2
DNA: TGTGCCAGCAGCCACCCACTGAGGCTAGCGGGAGCAGTCTACAATGAGCAGTTCTTC
CDR3: CASSHPLRLAGAVYNEQFF

V: TRBV7-3
J: TRBJ2-7
size: NA
D: TRBD2
DNA: TGTGCCAGCAGCACTTTAGCGGGAGGGGTCTACGAGCAGTACTTC
CDR3: CASSTLAGGVYEQYF

V: TRBV15
J: TRBJ2-7
size: NA
D: NA
DNA: TGTGCCACCAGCAGAGGGGGGGATCAGAGGGAGCAGTACTTC
CDR3: CATSRGGDQREQYF

V: TRBV7-3
J: TRBJ2-1
size: NA
D: TRBD1
DNA: TGTGCCAGCAGCCCGGACAGGGAAAATGAGCAGTTCTTC
CDR3: CASSPDRENEQFF

V: TRBV7-7
J: TRBJ2-2
size: NA
D: NA
DNA: TGTGCCAGCAGCTTAGATACAGCGAACACCGGGGAGCTGTTTTTT
CDR3: CASSLDTANTGELFF

V: TRBV2
J: TRBJ2-1
size: NA
D: NA
DNA: TGTGCCAGCAGTGAAGGGGGACCTGGGAAAAAGCAGTTCTTC
CDR3: CASSEGGPGKKQFF

V: TRBV28
J: TRBJ1-5
size: NA
D: NA
DNA: TGTGCCAGCAGTTTTCGCAGGACCAGCAATCAGCCCCAGCATTTT
CDR3: CASSFRRTSNQPQHF